Each of the 26 T cell receptor beta chains below was sequenced from the same sample in a study of T cells in Graves' hyperthyroidism and ophthalmopathy. The investigators amplified TCR beta CDR3 regions from RNA transcripts. With the HTBI primer set, the TCR CDR3 went through a first round of RT-PCR. TCRdb re-called the multiplex PCR reads with MiXCR, one entry per CDR3 protein. The table shows nearly 750,000 distinct CDR3 sequences, with 30% to 40% occurring only once. The sequenced sample consisted of blood. The receptors were gathered from a woman aged 40 to 50 with Graves' hyperthyroidism.

This clonotype was detected many times. The V and J genes are TRBV2 and TRBJ2-5; D is uncertain. The CDR3 has 9 amino acids. The V and J ends lost 11 bases and 5 bases respectively, with 6 bases between them. The germline V gene encodes CDR1 SNHLY and CDR2 FYNNEI. CDR3: CACGETQYF. CDR3 in DNA: TGTGCCTGCGGTGAGACCCAGTACTTC.

This clonotype was observed many times. The chain combines TRBV25-1 with TRBJ2-7; D might be TRBD2 (6 bases). This CDR3 contains 13 residues. Germline CDR1 is MGHDK and CDR2 is SYGVNS. The germline V and J ends were trimmed by 8 bases and 3 bases, with 14 bases remaining between them. For the CDR3, the DNA is TGTGCCAGCGGATGGGGGGAATACTACGAGCAGTACTTC. The encoded protein is CASGWGEYYEQYF.

The chain has TRBV7-9 and TRBJ1-3; TRBD1 matches at 9 bases. With 5 bases clipped from V and 0 bases from J, the junction kept 2 bases outside the gene matches. The CDR3 extends over 15 amino acids. Germline V lookup: CDR1 SEHNR, CDR2 FQNEAQ (reference sequence). In DNA, the CDR3 is TGTGCCAGCAGCGAACAGGGGGCCTCTGGAAACACCATATATTTT. Translation: CASSEQGASGNTIYF.

This clonotype appeared many times. The chain has TRBV7-9 and TRBJ1-5; tentatively, D is TRBD1 (6 bases). Between the trimmed V and J ends, which lost 3 bases and 4 bases, there was a span of 10 bases. Germline CDR1 SEHNR, CDR2 FQNEAQ (reference sequence). CDR3 length: 14 residues. In DNA, the CDR3 is TGTGCCAGCAGCTTCGACAGGCCGAATCAGCCCCAGCATTTT. As protein: CASSFDRPNQPQHF.

This rearrangement joins TRBV7-2 to TRBJ1-2; tentatively, D is TRBD1 (5 bases). Trimming removed 5 bases at V and 3 bases at J, with 22 bases between. This CDR3 spans 17 amino acids. Germline V gene lookup returns CDR1 SGHTA and CDR2 FQGNSA. CDR3 sequence (DNA): TGTGCCAGCAGCCCCCTTTCCTGGGACGGCAATTACTATGGCTACACCTTC. Its translation: CASSPLSWDGNYYGYTF.

The chain is built from TRBV6-2 or TRBV6-3 and TRBJ2-2; D could derive from TRBD1 or TRBD2 (5 bases each). V lost 7 bases to trimming and J lost 2 bases, with 17 bases between them. CDR3 length: 16 amino acids. Germline V gene sequence: CDR1 MNHEY, CDR2 SVGEGT. The CDR3, as DNA: TGTGCCAGCACCGAATTCCGGGACCTTAACACCGGGGAGCTGTTTTTT. Protein: CASTEFRDLNTGELFF.

This clonotype was picked up many times. This CDR3 is CASSYGGGEGYTF. CDR3 DNA: TGTGCCAGCAGCTATGGGGGAGGTGAAGGCTACACCTTC. The V call is TRBV5-6, the J call TRBJ1-2; D may be TRBD1 (5 bases). Trimming removed 3 bases at V and 8 bases at J, with 14 bases between. This CDR3 region has 13 residues. CDR1 SGHDT and CDR2 YYEEEE come from the germline V gene. Filled out from reference TRBV5-6 and TRBJ1-2, the complete variable domain reads DAGVTQSPTHLIKTRGQQVTLRCSPKSGHDTVSWYQQALGQGPQFIFQYYEEEERQRGNFPDRFSGHQFPNYSSELNVNALLLGDSALYLCASSYGGGEGYTFGSGTRLTVV.

This clonotype was counted ten times or more. V and J are TRBV7-9 and TRBJ1-5, with no clear D. V lost 1 base, J lost 0 bases, and 7 bases lay in between. CDR3 length: 15 amino acids. The germline gives CDR1 SEHNR, CDR2 FQNEAQ (reference sequence). This chain's CDR3 is CASSLDSHSNQPQHF. The CDR3 DNA reads TGTGCCAGCAGCTTAGACAGCCATAGCAATCAGCCCCAGCATTTT. Full variable domain (outside the CDR3, taken from reference TRBV7-9 and TRBJ1-5): DTGVSQNPRHKITKRGQNVTFRCDPISEHNRLYWYRQTLGQGPEFLTYFQNEAQLEKSRLLSDRFSAERPKGSFSTLEIQRTEQGDSAMYLCASSLDSHSNQPQHFGDGTRLSIL.

The chain recombines TRBV4-3 with TRBJ2-7; no reliable D call. The CDR3 spans 15 residues. Germline values: CDR1 LGHNA, CDR2 YSLEER. Trimming shortened V by 3 bases and J by 3 bases, and 15 bases separated the two germline ends. CDR3 sequence: CASSQMIITIYEQYF. Here the CDR3 DNA reads TGCGCCAGCAGCCAGATGATAATCACCATCTACGAGCAGTACTTC.

This clonotype was observed many times. The chain is built from TRBV6-5 and TRBJ1-2, with unresolved D. Germline V lookup: CDR1 MNHEY, CDR2 SVGAGI. The CDR3 is made up of 13 amino acids. Trimming removed 6 bases from V and 2 bases from J, with 10 bases in between. CDR3 in DNA: TGTGCCAGCAGCTCGGTGGAGAACTATGGCTACACCTTC. Translated: CASSSVENYGYTF.

This chain uses TRBV2 with TRBJ2-7, with a possible D match to TRBD2 (5 bases). Germline CDR1 is SNHLY and CDR2 is FYNNEI. Deletions cut 5 bases from V and 4 bases from J, with 18 bases between. The CDR3 is 15 amino acids. The CDR3 is CASSRTFPVGYEQYF. In nucleotides, the CDR3 is TGTGCCAGCAGTCGGACTTTCCCGGTTGGGTACGAGCAGTACTTC.

V usage is TRBV4-1 and J usage is TRBJ2-7, with a possible D match to TRBD1 (7 bases). This CDR3 spans 16 amino acids. The germline V gene has CDR1 MGHRA and CDR2 YSYEKL. V lost 2 bases, J lost 5 bases, and 19 bases lay in between. The CDR3 loop reads CASSQLRGTEANEQYF. CDR3 coding DNA: TGCGCCAGCAGCCAACTCCGGGGGACAGAAGCAAACGAGCAGTACTTC.

This clonotype was detected only a few times. The chain joins TRBV5-1 to TRBJ2-6; D gene uncertain. The V and J ends lost 4 bases and 1 base respectively, with 9 bases between them. The germline gives CDR1 SGHRS, CDR2 YFSETQ. The CDR3 is 15 amino acids. The CDR3 nucleotides are TGCGCCAGCAGCCCGGATTTATCTGGGGCCAACGTCCTGACTTTC. As protein: CASSPDLSGANVLTF. Full variable domain (rest looked up from reference TRBV5-1 and TRBJ2-6): KAGVTQTPRYLIKTRGQQVTLSCSPISGHRSVSWYQQTPGQGLQFLFEYFSETQRNKGNFPGRFSGRQFSNSRSEMNVSTLELGDSALYLCASSPDLSGANVLTFGAGSRLTVL.

The table lists this clonotype with many counts. This sequence joins TRBV11-2 and TRBJ1-2, with a tentative D call TRBD1 (5 bases). The CDR3 runs to 14 residues. The germline V gene has CDR1 SGHAT and CDR2 FQNNGV. V was shortened by 0 bases and J by 6 bases, with 11 bases between the two germline ends. The CDR3 here is CASSLDLRADGYTF. CDR3 sequence (DNA): TGTGCCAGCAGCTTAGATCTCAGGGCGGATGGCTACACCTTC. Based on the CDR3 plus reference TRBV11-2 and TRBJ1-2, the full variable domain is EAGVAQSPRYKIIEKRQSVAFWCNPISGHATLYWYQQILGQGPKLLIQFQNNGVVDDSQLPKDRFSAERLKGVDSTLKIQPAKLEDSAVYLCASSLDLRADGYTFGSGTRLTVV.

This clonotype has only a few counts. The V call is TRBV5-4, the J call TRBJ2-5; TRBD1 agrees at 7 bases. J was trimmed by 1 base and V by 8 bases; bases with no gene match: 8. Germline V gene data show CDR1 as SGHNT and CDR2 as YYREEE (reference sequence). The CDR3 is made up of 14 amino acids. Here the CDR3 DNA reads TGTGCCAGATTCAAAAGGGACAGCCAAGAGACCCAGTACTTC. The encoded protein is CARFKRDSQETQYF. The full variable domain, with the rest looked up from reference TRBV5-4 and TRBJ2-5, is ETGVTQSPTHLIKTRGQQVTLRCSSQSGHNTVSWYQQALGQGPQFIFQYYREEENGRGNFPPRFSGLQFPNYSSELNVNALELDDSALYLCARFKRDSQETQYFGPGTRLLVL.

The rearrangement uses TRBV20-1 and TRBJ1-2, with 8 bases lining up with TRBD1. Germline assignment: CDR1 DFQATT and CDR2 SNEGSKA (reference sequence). V shed 0 bases, J shed 7 bases, and the junction held 10 bases outside the gene matches. The CDR3 has 15 residues. The DNA of the CDR3 is TGCAGTGCTAGAGATCCGAACAGGGGGATCTTTGGCTACACCTTC. This encodes CSARDPNRGIFGYTF.

The chain links TRBV11-1 to TRBJ1-1, with D hard to call. Trimming left V 5 bases short and J 4 bases short, with 17 bases between. Germline CDR1 is SGHAT and CDR2 is FQDESV (reference sequence). The CDR3 sequence is 15 residues long. CDR3: CASSHFAPGTTEAFF. In nucleotides, the CDR3 is TGTGCCAGCAGCCACTTCGCCCCAGGTACCACTGAAGCTTTCTTT.

This clonotype turned up a few times. This chain uses TRBV24-1 with TRBJ1-2; no clear D. The ends were cut back, 9 bases at V and 8 bases at J, with 12 bases in the middle. This CDR3 has 11 amino acids. Germline CDR1 KGHDR, CDR2 SFDVKD. For the CDR3, the DNA is TGTGCCACCCTCCCGGACGGGGGCTACACCTTC. It encodes CATLPDGGYTF.

The table lists this clonotype with a few counts. The chain carries TRBV19 and TRBJ2-5; D may correspond to TRBD1 or TRBD2 (6 bases each). The CDR3 spans 15 residues. Trimming took off 3 bases at V and 2 bases at J, with 13 bases between the two ends. Germline V gene lookup returns CDR1 LNHDA and CDR2 SQIVND (reference sequence). CDR3 loop: CASSIVGGTQETQYF. DNA of the CDR3: TGTGCCAGTAGTATCGTGGGCGGGACACAAGAGACCCAGTACTTC.

The rearrangement links TRBV12-3 or TRBV12-4 to TRBJ2-7; 8 bases match TRBD1. There are 15 residues in the CDR3. With V trimmed by 3 bases and J by 3 bases, 7 bases remained unmatched. The CDR3, as DNA: TGTGCCAGCAGTTTCATTGGGGACAGGAACTACGAGCAGTACTTC. The encoded protein is CASSFIGDRNYEQYF.

In this sample, this clonotype turned up a few times. At one end, the junction sequence differs from germline, possibly due to a read error. V is TRBV10-3 and J is TRBJ1-2, with no clear D. The CDR3 is 12 residues long. Germline V lookup: CDR1 ENHRY, CDR2 SYGVKD. CDR3 DNA sequence: TGTGCCAGCAGTGCGACTTCCTATGGCTACACCTTC. Protein: CASSATSYGYTF.

This rearrangement joins TRBV18 to TRBJ2-5; the D gene is possibly TRBD2 (5 bases). V lost 6 bases and J lost 4, with 21 bases in between. Germline assignment: CDR1 KGHSH and CDR2 LQKENI. The CDR3 is 16 amino acids. The CDR3 bases are TGTGCCAGCTCGGCCCAAGCGGACTGGTCCCGAGAGACCCAGTACTTC. Translated: CASSAQADWSRETQYF.

The rearrangement links TRBV5-4 to TRBJ1-4; D ambiguous. This CDR3 has 17 amino acids. Trimming shortened V by 4 bases and J by 4 bases, and 20 bases separated the two germline ends. Per germline, CDR1 SGHNT and CDR2 YYREEE (reference sequence). CDR3 sequence: CASSPPVGEENNEKLFF. CDR3 in DNA: TGTGCCAGCAGCCCCCCGGTCGGGGAGGAGAATAATGAAAAACTGTTTTTT. Supplemented by reference TRBV5-4 and TRBJ1-4, the full variable domain reads ETGVTQSPTHLIKTRGQQVTLRCSSQSGHNTVSWYQQALGQGPQFIFQYYREEENGRGNFPPRFSGLQFPNYSSELNVNALELDDSALYLCASSPPVGEENNEKLFFGSGTQLSVL.

The chain couples TRBV7-2 to TRBJ2-7; 7 positions match TRBD1. TRBJ2-1 explains the end of the DNA better; the J call may be wrong. Germline values: CDR1 SGHTA, CDR2 FQGNSA. The CDR3 length is 16 residues. The CDR3 nucleotides are TGTGCCAGCAGCTTGTCCAACGACAGGGTATCGACTGAGCAGTTCTTC. It codes for CASSLSNDRVSTEQFF.

This clonotype was seen only a few times. Germline and junction disagree at one end, which may indicate a read error. J is TRBJ1-1 and V is TRBV10-3, with TRBD1 as a possible D gene (5 bases). This CDR3 contains 13 residues. Germline-derived CDR1 and CDR2 are ENHRY and SYGVKD. Here the CDR3 DNA reads TGTGCCAGCAGTTACTCGACAGAACGGAAGGCTTTCTTT. It translates to CASSYSTERKAFF.

The V and J genes are TRBV20-1 and TRBJ1-2, with D uncertain. CDR1 is DFQATT, CDR2 SNEGSKA, per germline (reference sequence). V was trimmed by 6 bases and J by 6 bases, leaving 20 bases between them. The CDR3 length is 14 residues. DNA for the CDR3: TGCAGTGCCCCCCCGGGATACCTCTCCAATGGCTACACCTTC. Translating gives CSAPPGYLSNGYTF.